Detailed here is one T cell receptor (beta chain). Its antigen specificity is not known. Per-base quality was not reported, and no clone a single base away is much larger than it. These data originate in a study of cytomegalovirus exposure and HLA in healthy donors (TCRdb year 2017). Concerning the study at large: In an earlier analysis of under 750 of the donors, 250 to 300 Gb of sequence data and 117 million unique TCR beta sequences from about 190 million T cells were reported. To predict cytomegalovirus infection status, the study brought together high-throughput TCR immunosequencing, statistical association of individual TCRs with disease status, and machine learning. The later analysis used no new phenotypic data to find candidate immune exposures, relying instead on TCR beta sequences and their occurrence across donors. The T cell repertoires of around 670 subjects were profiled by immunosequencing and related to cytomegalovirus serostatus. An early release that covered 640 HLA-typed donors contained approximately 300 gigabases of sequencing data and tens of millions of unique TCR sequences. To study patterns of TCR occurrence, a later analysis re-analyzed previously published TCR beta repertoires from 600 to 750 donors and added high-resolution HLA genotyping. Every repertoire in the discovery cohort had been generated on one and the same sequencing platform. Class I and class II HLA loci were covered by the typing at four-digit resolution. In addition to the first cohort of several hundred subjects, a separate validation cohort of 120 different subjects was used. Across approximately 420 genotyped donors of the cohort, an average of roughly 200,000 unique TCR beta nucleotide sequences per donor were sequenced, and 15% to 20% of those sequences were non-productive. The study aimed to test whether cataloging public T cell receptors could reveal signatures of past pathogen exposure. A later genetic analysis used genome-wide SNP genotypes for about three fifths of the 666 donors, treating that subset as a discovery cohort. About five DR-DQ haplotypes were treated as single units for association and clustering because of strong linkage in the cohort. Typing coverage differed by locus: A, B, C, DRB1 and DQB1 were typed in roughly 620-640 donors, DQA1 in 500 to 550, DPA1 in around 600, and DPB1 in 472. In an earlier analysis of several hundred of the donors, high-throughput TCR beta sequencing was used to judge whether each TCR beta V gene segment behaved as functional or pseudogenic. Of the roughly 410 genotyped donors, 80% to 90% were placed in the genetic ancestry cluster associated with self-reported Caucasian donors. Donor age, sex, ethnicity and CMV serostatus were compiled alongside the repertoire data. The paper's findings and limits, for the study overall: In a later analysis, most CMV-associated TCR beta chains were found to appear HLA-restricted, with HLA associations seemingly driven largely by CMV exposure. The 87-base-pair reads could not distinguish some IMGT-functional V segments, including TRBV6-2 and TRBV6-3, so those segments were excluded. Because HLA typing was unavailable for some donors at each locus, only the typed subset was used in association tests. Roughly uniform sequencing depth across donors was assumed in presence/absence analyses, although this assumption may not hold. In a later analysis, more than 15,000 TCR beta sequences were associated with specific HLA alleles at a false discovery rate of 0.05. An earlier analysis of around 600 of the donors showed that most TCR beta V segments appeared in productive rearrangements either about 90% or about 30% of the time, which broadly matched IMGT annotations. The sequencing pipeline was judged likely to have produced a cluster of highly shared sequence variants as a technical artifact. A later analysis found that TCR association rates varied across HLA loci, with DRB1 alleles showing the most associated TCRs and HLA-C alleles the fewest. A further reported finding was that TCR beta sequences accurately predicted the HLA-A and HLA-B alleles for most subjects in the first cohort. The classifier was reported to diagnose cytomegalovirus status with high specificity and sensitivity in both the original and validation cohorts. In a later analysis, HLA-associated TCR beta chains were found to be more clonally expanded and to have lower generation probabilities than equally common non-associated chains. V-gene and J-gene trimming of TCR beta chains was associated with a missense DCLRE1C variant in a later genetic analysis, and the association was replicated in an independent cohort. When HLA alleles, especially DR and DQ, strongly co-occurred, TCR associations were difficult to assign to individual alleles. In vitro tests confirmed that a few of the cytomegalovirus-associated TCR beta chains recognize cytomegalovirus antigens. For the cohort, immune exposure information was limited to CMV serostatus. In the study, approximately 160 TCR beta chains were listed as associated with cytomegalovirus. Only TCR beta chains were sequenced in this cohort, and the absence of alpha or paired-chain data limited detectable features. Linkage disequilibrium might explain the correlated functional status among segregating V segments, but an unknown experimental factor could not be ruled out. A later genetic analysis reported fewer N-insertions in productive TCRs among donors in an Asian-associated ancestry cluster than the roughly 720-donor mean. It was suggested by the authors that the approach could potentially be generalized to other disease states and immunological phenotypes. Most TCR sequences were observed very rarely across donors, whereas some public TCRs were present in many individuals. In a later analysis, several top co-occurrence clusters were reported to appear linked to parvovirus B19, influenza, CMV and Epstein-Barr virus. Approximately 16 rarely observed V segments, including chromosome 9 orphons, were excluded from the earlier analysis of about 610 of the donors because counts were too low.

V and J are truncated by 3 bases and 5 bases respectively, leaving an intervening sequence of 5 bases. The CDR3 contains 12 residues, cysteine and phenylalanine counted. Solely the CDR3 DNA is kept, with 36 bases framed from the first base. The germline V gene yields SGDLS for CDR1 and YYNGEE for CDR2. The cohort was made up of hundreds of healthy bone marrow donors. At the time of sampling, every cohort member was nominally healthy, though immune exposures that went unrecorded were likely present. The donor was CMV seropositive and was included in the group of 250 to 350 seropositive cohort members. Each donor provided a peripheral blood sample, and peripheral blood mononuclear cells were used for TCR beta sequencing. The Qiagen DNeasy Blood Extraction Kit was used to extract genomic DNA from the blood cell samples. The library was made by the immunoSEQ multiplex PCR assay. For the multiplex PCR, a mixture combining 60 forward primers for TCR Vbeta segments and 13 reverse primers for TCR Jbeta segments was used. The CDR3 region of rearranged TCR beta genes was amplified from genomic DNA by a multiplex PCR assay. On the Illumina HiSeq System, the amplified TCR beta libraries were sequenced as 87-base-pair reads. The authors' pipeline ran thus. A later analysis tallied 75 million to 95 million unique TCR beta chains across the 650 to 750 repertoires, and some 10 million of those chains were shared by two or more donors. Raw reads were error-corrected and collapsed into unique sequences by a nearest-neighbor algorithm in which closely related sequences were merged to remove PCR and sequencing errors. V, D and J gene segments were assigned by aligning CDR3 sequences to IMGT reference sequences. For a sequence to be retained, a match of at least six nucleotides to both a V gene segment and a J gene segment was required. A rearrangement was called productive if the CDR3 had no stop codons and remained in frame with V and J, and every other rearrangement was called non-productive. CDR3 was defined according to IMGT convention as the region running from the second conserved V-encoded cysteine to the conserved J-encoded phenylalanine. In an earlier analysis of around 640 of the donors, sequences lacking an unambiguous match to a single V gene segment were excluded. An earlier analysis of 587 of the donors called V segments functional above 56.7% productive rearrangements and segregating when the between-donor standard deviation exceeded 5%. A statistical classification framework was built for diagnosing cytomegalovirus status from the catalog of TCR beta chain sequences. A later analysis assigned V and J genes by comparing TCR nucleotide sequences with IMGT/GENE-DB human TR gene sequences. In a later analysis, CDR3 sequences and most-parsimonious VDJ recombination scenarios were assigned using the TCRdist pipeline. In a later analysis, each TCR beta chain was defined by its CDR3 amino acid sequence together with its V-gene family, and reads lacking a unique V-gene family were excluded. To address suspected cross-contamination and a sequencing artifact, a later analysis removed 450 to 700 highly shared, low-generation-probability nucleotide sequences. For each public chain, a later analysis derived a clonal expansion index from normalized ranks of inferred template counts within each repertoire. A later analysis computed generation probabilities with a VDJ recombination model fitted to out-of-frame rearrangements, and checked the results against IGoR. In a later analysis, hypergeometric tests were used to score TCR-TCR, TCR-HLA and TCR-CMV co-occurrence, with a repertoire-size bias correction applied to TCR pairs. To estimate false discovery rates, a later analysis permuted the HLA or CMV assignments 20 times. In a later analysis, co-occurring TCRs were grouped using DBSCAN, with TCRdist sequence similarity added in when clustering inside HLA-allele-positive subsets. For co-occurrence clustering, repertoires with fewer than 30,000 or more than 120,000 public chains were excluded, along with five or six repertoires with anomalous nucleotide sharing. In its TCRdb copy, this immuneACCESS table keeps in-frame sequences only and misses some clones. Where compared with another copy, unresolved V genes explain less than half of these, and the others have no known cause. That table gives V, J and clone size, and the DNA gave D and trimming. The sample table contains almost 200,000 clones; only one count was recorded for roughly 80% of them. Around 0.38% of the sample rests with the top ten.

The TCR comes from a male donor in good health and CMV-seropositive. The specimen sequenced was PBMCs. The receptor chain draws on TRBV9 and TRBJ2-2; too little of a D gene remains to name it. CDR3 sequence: CASSGSTGELFF. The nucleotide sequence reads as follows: TGTGCCAGCAGCGGTTCTACCGGGGAGCTGTTTTTT.